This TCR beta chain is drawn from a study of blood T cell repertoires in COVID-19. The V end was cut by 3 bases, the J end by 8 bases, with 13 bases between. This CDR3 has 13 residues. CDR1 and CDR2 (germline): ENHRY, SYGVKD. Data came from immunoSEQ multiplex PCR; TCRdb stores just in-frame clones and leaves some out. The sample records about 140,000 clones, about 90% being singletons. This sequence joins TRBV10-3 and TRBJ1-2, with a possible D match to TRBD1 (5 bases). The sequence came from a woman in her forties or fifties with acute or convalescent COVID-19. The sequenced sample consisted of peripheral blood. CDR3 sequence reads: CAISDGADRGYTF. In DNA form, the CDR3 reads TGTGCCATCAGTGATGGGGCAGACAGAGGCTACACCTTC.